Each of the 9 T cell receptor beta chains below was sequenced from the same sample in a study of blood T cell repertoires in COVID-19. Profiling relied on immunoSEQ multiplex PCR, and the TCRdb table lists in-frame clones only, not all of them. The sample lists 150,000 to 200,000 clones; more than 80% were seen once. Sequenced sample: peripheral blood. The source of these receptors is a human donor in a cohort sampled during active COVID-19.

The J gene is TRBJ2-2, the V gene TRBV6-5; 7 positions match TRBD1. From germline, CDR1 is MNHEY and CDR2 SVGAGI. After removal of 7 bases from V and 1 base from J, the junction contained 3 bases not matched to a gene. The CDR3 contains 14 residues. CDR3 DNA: TGTGCCAGCACCCGACAGGGGAACACCGGGGAGCTGTTTTTT. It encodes CASTRQGNTGELFF.

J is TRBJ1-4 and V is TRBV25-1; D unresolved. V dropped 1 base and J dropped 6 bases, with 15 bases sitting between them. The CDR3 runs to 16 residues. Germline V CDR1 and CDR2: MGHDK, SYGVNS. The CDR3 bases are TGTGCCAGCAGTGAATCGACGGGAGGGTGGCATGAAAAACTGTTTTTT. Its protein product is CASSESTGGWHEKLFF.

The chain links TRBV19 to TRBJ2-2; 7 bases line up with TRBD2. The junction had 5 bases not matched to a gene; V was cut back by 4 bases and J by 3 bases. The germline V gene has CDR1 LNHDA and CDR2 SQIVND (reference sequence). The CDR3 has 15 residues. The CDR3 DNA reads TGTGCCAGTAGTACGAGCGGGAAGTACACCGGGGAGCTGTTTTTT. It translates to CASSTSGKYTGELFF.

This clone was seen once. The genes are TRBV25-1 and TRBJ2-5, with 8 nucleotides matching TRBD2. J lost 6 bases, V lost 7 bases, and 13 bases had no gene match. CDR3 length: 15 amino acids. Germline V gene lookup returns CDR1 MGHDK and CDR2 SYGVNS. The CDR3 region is CASNGAGGRSQTQYF. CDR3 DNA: TGTGCCAGCAACGGGGCTGGCGGGAGGAGTCAGACCCAGTACTTC.

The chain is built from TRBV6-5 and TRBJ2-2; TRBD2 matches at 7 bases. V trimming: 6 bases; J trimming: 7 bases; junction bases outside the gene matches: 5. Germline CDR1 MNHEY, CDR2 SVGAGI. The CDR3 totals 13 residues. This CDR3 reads CASSPQRGGELFF. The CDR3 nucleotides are TGTGCCAGCAGCCCACAGCGGGGCGGGGAGCTGTTTTTT.

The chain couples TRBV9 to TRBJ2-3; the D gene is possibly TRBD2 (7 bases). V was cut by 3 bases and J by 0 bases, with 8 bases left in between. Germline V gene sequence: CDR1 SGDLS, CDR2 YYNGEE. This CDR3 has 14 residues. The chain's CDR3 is CASSEGGSTDTQYF. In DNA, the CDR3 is TGTGCCAGCAGCGAGGGGGGGAGCACAGATACGCAGTATTTT.

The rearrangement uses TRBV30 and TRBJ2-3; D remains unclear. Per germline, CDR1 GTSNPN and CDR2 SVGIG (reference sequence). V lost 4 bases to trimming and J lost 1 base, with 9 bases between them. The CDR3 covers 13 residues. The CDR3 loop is CAWTKPGTDTQYF. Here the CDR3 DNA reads TGTGCCTGGACTAAGCCCGGCACAGATACGCAGTATTTT.

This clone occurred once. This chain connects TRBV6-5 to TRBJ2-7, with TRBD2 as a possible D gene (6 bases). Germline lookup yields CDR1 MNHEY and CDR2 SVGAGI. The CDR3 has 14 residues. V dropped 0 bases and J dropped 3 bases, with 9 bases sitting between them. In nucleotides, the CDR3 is TGTGCCAGCAGTTACTCGTGGACTAACTACGAGCAGTACTTC. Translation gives CASSYSWTNYEQYF.

CDR3 residues: CASSTKQTDTQYF. The CDR3 DNA is TGTGCCAGCTCAACTAAGCAAACAGATACGCAGTATTTT. This chain links TRBV18 with TRBJ2-3; no definite D call. The CDR3 loop spans 13 amino acids. From germline, CDR1 is KGHSH and CDR2 LQKENI. V dropped 5 bases and J dropped 3 bases, with 9 bases sitting between them.